Described below is a single T cell receptor (beta chain) sequence and its context. Its antigen is as yet unknown. This PCR relied on a set of 60 Vbeta primers and 13 Jbeta primers. Produced via immunoSEQ multiplex PCR; TCRdb's table is partial and in-frame only. The sample lists 130,000 to 150,000 clones, roughly 80% occurring once. These data belong to a study of cytomegalovirus exposure and HLA in healthy donors. General study results and limits: Donors belonging to an Asian-associated ancestry cluster reportedly showed fewer N-insertions in productive TCRs than the 666-donor mean, according to what a later analysis found.

The sample taken for sequencing was PBMCs. The TCR sequence derives from a woman between 45 and 65 years old in good health and CMV-seropositive.

This CDR3 reads CASTSRVGDDQPQHF. The CDR3 nucleotides are TGTGCCAGCACCTCCCGGGTAGGGGATGATCAGCCCCAGCATTTT. V gene TRBV6-5 combines with J gene TRBJ1-5, with a possible D match to TRBD1 (5 bases). The CDR3 is 15 residues long. Germline loops: CDR1 MNHEY, CDR2 SVGAGI. V was trimmed by 7 bases and J by 5 bases, leaving 18 bases between them.